One and the same sample provided the 2 T cell receptor beta chains below, sequenced in a study of blood T cells in healthy people across ages. The use of a sample-barcoded 5' primer and a J-beta primer mix characterized a second PCR of roughly 6 to 11 cycles. Each CDR3 protein is one row after TCRdb ran MiXCR on the 5' RACE reads. In the table there are about 560,000 distinct CDR3 sequences, about 26% of which are singletons. The same specimen was also included in a second study, on T cells of mothers and their children.

The sequenced sample was blood. The receptors derive from a boy younger than 10 in good health.

The rearrangement joins TRBV12-3 or TRBV12-4 to TRBJ1-6, with 9 positions matching TRBD1. CDR3 length equals 15 residues. Trimming removed 6 bases from V and 8 bases from J; junction bases left unmatched: 8. Here the CDR3 DNA reads TGTGCCAGCAGCCAAACCCGGACAGGGGATTCACCCCTCCACTTT. The encoded protein is CASSQTRTGDSPLHF.

This clonotype turned up a few times. The chain carries TRBV5-5 and TRBJ1-6; D ambiguous. Germline V gene lookup returns CDR1 SGHKS and CDR2 YYEKEE (reference sequence). V gave up 6 bases and J gave up 8 bases, with 9 bases separating them. This CDR3 comprises 12 residues. This CDR3 reads CASKLVDSPLHF. The CDR3 region has the DNA TGTGCCAGCAAGTTGGTAGATTCACCCCTCCACTTT.